This T cell receptor (beta chain) was captured by sequencing in a study of human T cells and chemical hapten exposure. TCRdb passed the RACE reads through MiXCR, listing each CDR3 protein once. The data contain fewer than 85,000 distinct CDR3 sequences, 8.5% to 9.5% of them singletons. The V end was cut by 4 bases, the J end by 0 bases, with 14 bases between. The CDR3 has 16 amino acids. The V gene's germline CDR1 is MNHEY and CDR2 SVGEGT. The sample's time point: healthy volunteer bleed at 6 weeks. Blood, whole and unfractionated, served as the source for total RNA extraction. The sample was whole blood. The V and J genes are TRBV6-2 or TRBV6-3 and TRBJ2-3, with D hard to call. The sequence derives from a female donor in good health. Some clones in this sample may be carry-over from other donors' samples. CDR3 region: CASSSLRSYSTDTQYF. The CDR3 nucleotides read TGTGCCAGCAGTTCTCTTAGGTCCTATAGCACAGATACGCAGTATTTT.